These 19 T cell receptor beta chains came from one sample sequenced in a study of shared clonotypes between healthy human individuals. Clones were sequenced by immunoSEQ multiplex PCR, and TCRdb holds only the in-frame ones, with some missing. This table has fewer than 400,000 clones, around two thirds appearing once. The sample consisted of memory CD4+ T cells sorted from blood. Sample subset: CD45RA-negative fraction. Receptor source: a man aged 25-40 years in good health.

With regard to this clone: Other DNA sequences in the same sample also yield this CDR3. The V gene is TRBV29-1, the J gene TRBJ2-3, with D unclear. Germline loops: CDR1 SQVTM, CDR2 ANQGSEA. The germline V and J ends were trimmed by 7 bases and 1 base, with 3 bases remaining between them. The CDR3 is made up of 10 amino acids. This chain's CDR3 is CSAGTDTQYF. In nucleotides, the CDR3 is TGCAGCGCGGGCACAGATACGCAGTATTTT.

This clone showed up just a few times. J is TRBJ1-5 and V is TRBV2; possible D gene TRBD1, 6 bases. CDR1 is SNHLY and CDR2 is FYNNEI in the germline V gene. Trimming removed 7 bases from V and 5 bases from J, with 15 bases in between. This CDR3 contains 14 residues. In nucleotides, the CDR3 is TGTGCCAGCAAGGATACAGGGCGATATCAGCCCCAGCATTTT. This gives the protein CASKDTGRYQPQHF.

The chain has TRBV5-8 and TRBJ1-1, with D perhaps matching TRBD1 (6 bases). The CDR3 spans 15 residues. V was clipped by 1 base and J by 3 bases, with 13 bases between them. The germline CDR1 and CDR2 sequences are SGHTS and YDEGEE. CDR3 in amino acids: CASSLLTYRDTEAFF. For the CDR3, the DNA is TGTGCCAGCAGCTTGTTAACCTACAGGGACACTGAAGCTTTCTTT.

The chain combines TRBV5-4 with TRBJ2-7, with 13 bases aligning to TRBD2. The V gene's germline CDR1 is SGHNT and CDR2 YYREEE (reference sequence). The CDR3 contains 17 residues. V lost 4 bases, J lost 2 bases, and 9 bases stayed unmatched. The chain's CDR3 is CASSRTSGGGLTYEQYF. In DNA form, the CDR3 reads TGTGCCAGCAGCCGGACTAGCGGGGGAGGACTGACCTACGAGCAGTACTTC.

The genes are TRBV11-2 and TRBJ2-3; 8 nucleotides agree with TRBD2. The CDR3 contains 16 residues. Germline loops: CDR1 SGHAT, CDR2 FQNNGV. J gave up 0 bases and V 6 bases, and 8 bases lay outside the gene matches. Written as DNA, the CDR3 is TGTGCCAGCAGTCATGGGAAGCGGGGGAGCACAGATACGCAGTATTTT. Encoded protein: CASSHGKRGSTDTQYF.

This clone showed up just once. A far larger clone is a single base away, which makes a read error likely. This rearrangement joins TRBV7-9 to TRBJ2-3; 7 positions match TRBD2. The CDR3 contains 18 residues. Germline CDR1 reads SEHNR; CDR2 reads FQNEAQ (reference sequence). Germline trimming cut 4 bases from V and 2 bases from J; bases unmatched to any gene: 15. The CDR3: CASSSHIVRAGNTDTQYF. The DNA of the CDR3 is TGTGCCAGCAGCTCCCACATAGTGCGAGCGGGAAACACAGATACGCAGTATTTT.

The rearrangement links TRBV4-3 to TRBJ2-7, with 16 bases matching TRBD2. CDR3 size: 17 residues. The J segment lost 5 bases and the V segment lost 2 bases, leaving 6 bases of the junction unmatched. Germline lookup yields CDR1 LGHNA and CDR2 YSLEER. This CDR3 is CASSQLPGLAGGDEQYF. The CDR3 DNA is TGCGCCAGCAGCCAACTTCCGGGACTAGCGGGAGGGGACGAGCAGTACTTC.

Only one count was recorded for this clone. The chain joins TRBV25-1 to TRBJ1-1; 9 bases map to TRBD1. This CDR3 is built from 17 residues. CDR1 MGHDK and CDR2 SYGVNS come from the germline V gene. V shed 3 bases, J shed 4 bases, and the junction held 12 bases outside the gene matches. The CDR3 sequence: CASSDRGTGFGGTEAFF. The DNA for the CDR3 is TGTGCCAGCAGTGATCGGGGGACAGGGTTCGGGGGCACTGAAGCTTTCTTT.

This chain connects TRBV25-1 to TRBJ2-5; 8 bases match TRBD1. The germline V gene has CDR1 MGHDK and CDR2 SYGVNS. The ends lost 8 bases at V and 5 bases at J; junction bases unmatched: 7. CDR3 length: 13 amino acids. The CDR3, as DNA: TGTGCCAGCGGGAGACAGGGGAGGGAGACCCAGTACTTC. Translation: CASGRQGRETQYF.

The chain combines TRBV5-4 with TRBJ2-5; TRBD2 aligns across 7 bases. This CDR3 comprises 16 residues. V lost 4 bases to trimming and J lost 9 bases; unmatched junction nucleotides: 18. CDR1 is SGHNT, CDR2 YYREEE, per germline (reference sequence). The CDR3 nucleotides read TGTGCCAGCAGCATTGGGGGGGACTACACTAAAAGTCCCCAGTACTTC. It translates to CASSIGGDYTKSPQYF.

The chain has TRBV18 and TRBJ2-7, with D perhaps TRBD2 (6 bases). The CDR3 has 16 residues. V was clipped by 1 base and J by 1 base, with 14 bases between them. Germline V CDR1 and CDR2: KGHSH, LQKENI. This chain's CDR3 is CASSPLSGSGSYEQYF. CDR3 coding DNA: TGTGCCAGCTCACCACTCAGCGGGTCGGGATCCTACGAGCAGTACTTC.

The chain employs TRBV10-2 and TRBJ1-6; a weak D match, TRBD1 (6 bases). Germline values: CDR1 WSHSY, CDR2 SAAADI. Trimming took off 4 bases at V and 7 bases at J, with 8 bases between the two ends. This CDR3 spans 13 amino acids. CDR3 amino acids: CASSGTANSPLHF. In DNA form, the CDR3 reads TGCGCCAGCAGTGGGACAGCGAATTCACCCCTCCACTTT.

The table lists this clone with many counts. The gene calls are TRBV10-3 and TRBJ2-1; 13 positions agree with TRBD2. The junction had 7 bases not matched to a gene; V was cut back by 4 bases and J by 10 bases. The germline CDR1 and CDR2 sequences are ENHRY and SYGVKD. The CDR3 covers 15 residues. In nucleotides, the CDR3 is TGTGCCATCAGTGTCGGACTAGCGGGAGTCGAGGAGCAGTTCTTC. It encodes CAISVGLAGVEEQFF.

This clone was seen repeatedly, ten times or more. The V call is TRBV12-2, the J call TRBJ2-1; no DNA check was done on the table's D call, TRBD2. TRBV12-2 has pseudogene status. The CDR3 is 22 residues long. CDR3 residues: CASRLAIRHNLARETPYNEQFF. The CDR3 region has the DNA TGTGCAAGTCGCTTAGCGATTAGACATAATCTAGCGCGCGAGACACCGTACAATGAGCAGTTCTTC.

This clone appeared once. The CDR3 region has the DNA TGTGCCACTGGGAGGACAGGGGGTACTATCCCGTACTTC. Amino acid sequence: CATGRTGGTIPYF. V gene TRBV28 combines with J gene TRBJ2-7, with 10 bases matching TRBD1. After removal of 10 bases from V and 12 bases from J, the junction contained 15 bases not matched to a gene. The CDR3 totals 13 residues. Germline CDR1 and CDR2: MDHEN and SYDVKM.

This chain links TRBV15 with TRBJ2-5, with 14 bases identical to TRBD2. The germline V gene has CDR1 LNHNV and CDR2 YYDKDF (reference sequence). V trimming: 1 base; J trimming: 5 bases; junction bases outside the gene matches: 6. The CDR3 spans 17 residues. CDR3 residues: CATSRAFGTSGSETQYF. In nucleotides, the CDR3 is TGTGCCACCAGCAGAGCGTTCGGGACTAGCGGGAGCGAGACCCAGTACTTC.

The chain employs TRBV11-2 and TRBJ2-3; TRBD2 matches at 12 bases. CDR1 and CDR2 (germline): SGHAT, FQNNGV. The CDR3 loop spans 15 amino acids. Unmatched junction bases numbered 5, after V lost 6 bases and J lost 4 bases. This chain's CDR3 is CASRQTSGSPDTQYF. The CDR3 coding sequence is TGTGCCAGCAGGCAGACTAGCGGGAGTCCAGATACGCAGTATTTT.

J is TRBJ2-7 and V is TRBV28, with 9 bases matching TRBD1. CDR1 MDHEN and CDR2 SYDVKM come from the germline V gene. Trimming at V came to 8 bases and at J to 0 bases, leaving 14 bases not matched to a gene. This CDR3 contains 17 residues. CDR3 loop: CASSLSGGTGLSYEQYF. In nucleotides, the CDR3 is TGTGCCAGCTCCCTCAGTGGTGGGACAGGGCTCTCCTACGAGCAGTACTTC.

The V gene is TRBV21-1, the J gene TRBJ2-3. TRBV21-1 is a known pseudogene. The CDR3 has 17 residues. The DNA of the CDR3 is TGTGCCAGCAGCAAAATGTCGGGGCTGTGGGGCACAGATACGCAGTATTTT. It yields the protein CASSKMSGLWGTDTQYF.